The rows below give T cell receptor beta chains drawn from one sample of a study of T cells expressing NK-cell markers. Reanalyzing the 5' RACE reads, TCRdb keeps one entry per CDR3 protein, without DNA. In all, the sample yields about 550,000 distinct CDR3 sequences. Sequences were obtained from blood T cells: a sorted CD56 or NKG2C T cell subset, CD4+ or CD8+ T cells, or bulk PBMC T cells (not recorded which). Every receptor here comes from a man aged 18 to 29 in good health. CDR3s include the opening cysteine and the closing phenylalanine or tryptophan. The order of the fields is J gene, CDR3 length, V gene, CDR3 protein.

j_gene: TRBJ1-2; len: 13; v_gene: TRBV12-3/TRBV12-4; CDR3aa: CASSPHSRYGYTF
j_gene: TRBJ2-7; len: 16; v_gene: TRBV12-3/TRBV12-4; CDR3aa: CASSLDRAGRSDEQYF
j_gene: TRBJ2-1; len: 15; v_gene: TRBV6-5; CDR3aa: CASSYRQGGYNEQFF
j_gene: TRBJ2-5; len: 14; v_gene: TRBV9; CDR3aa: CASSSRTEQETQYF
j_gene: TRBJ1-5; len: 14; v_gene: TRBV29-1; CDR3aa: CSVAATGVDQPQHF
j_gene: TRBJ2-7; len: 16; v_gene: TRBV3-1; CDR3aa: CASSRAGLAGENEQYF
j_gene: TRBJ1-1; len: 15; v_gene: TRBV11-2; CDR3aa: CASSLGRYRDTEAFF
j_gene: TRBJ2-3; len: 15; v_gene: TRBV11-2; CDR3aa: CASSLGAITSDTQYF
j_gene: TRBJ2-7; len: 13; v_gene: TRBV12-3/TRBV12-4; CDR3aa: CASSLGTLLQQYF
j_gene: TRBJ2-3; len: 16; v_gene: TRBV18; CDR3aa: CASSPYEAVPTDTQYF
j_gene: TRBJ2-7; len: 14; v_gene: TRBV27; CDR3aa: CASSTNIGSYEQYF
j_gene: TRBJ2-2; len: 15; v_gene: TRBV21-1; CDR3aa: CASAERARYTGELFF
j_gene: TRBJ2-7; len: 14; v_gene: TRBV12-3/TRBV12-4; CDR3aa: CASTGLAGATEQYF
j_gene: TRBJ2-5; len: 12; v_gene: TRBV7-2; CDR3aa: CASSLQKETQYF
j_gene: TRBJ2-3; len: 14; v_gene: TRBV29-1; CDR3aa: CSVEKVRGHGTQYF
j_gene: TRBJ2-2; len: 17; v_gene: TRBV4-3; CDR3aa: CASSQVSGRAGAGELFF
j_gene: TRBJ2-7; len: 13; v_gene: TRBV20-1; CDR3aa: CSAPDRQGYEQYF
j_gene: TRBJ1-1; len: 16; v_gene: TRBV7-2; CDR3aa: CASSFDRGRSFAEAFF
j_gene: TRBJ2-5; len: 15; v_gene: TRBV6-5; CDR3aa: CASSYFHGGQETQYF
j_gene: TRBJ2-7; len: 13; v_gene: TRBV7-9; CDR3aa: CASSFTVGVEQYF
j_gene: TRBJ2-1; len: 17; v_gene: TRBV2; CDR3aa: CASLRDSGSAIKLIQFF
j_gene: TRBJ1-6; len: 13; v_gene: TRBV20-1; CDR3aa: CSARETANSPLHF
j_gene: TRBJ2-2; len: 17; v_gene: TRBV7-9; CDR3aa: CASSHRSRGRGTGELFF
j_gene: TRBJ2-4; len: 16; v_gene: TRBV7-2; CDR3aa: CASSLDRLAGGNIQYF
j_gene: TRBJ2-1; len: 14; v_gene: TRBV20-1; CDR3aa: CSARDRGSWYEQFF
j_gene: TRBJ2-7; len: 12; v_gene: TRBV28; CDR3aa: CASGDSPYEQYF
j_gene: TRBJ2-1; len: 14; v_gene: TRBV5-1; CDR3aa: CASSSGGSYNEQFF
j_gene: TRBJ2-2; len: 14; v_gene: TRBV28; CDR3aa: CASRTGGVTGELFF
j_gene: TRBJ2-7; len: 16; v_gene: TRBV24-1; CDR3aa: CATSDPRSGTGSEQYF
j_gene: TRBJ2-5; len: 14; v_gene: TRBV5-1; CDR3aa: CASSSGRGWETQYF
j_gene: TRBJ2-2; len: 14; v_gene: TRBV6-2/TRBV6-3; CDR3aa: CASSYQPDGGELFF
j_gene: TRBJ1-6; len: 15; v_gene: TRBV6-1; CDR3aa: CASSEPRADNSPLHF
j_gene: TRBJ2-5; len: 13; v_gene: TRBV6-1; CDR3aa: CASSEVSAGTQYF
j_gene: TRBJ1-2; len: 14; v_gene: TRBV13; CDR3aa: CASSFSGQIYGYTF
j_gene: TRBJ2-3; len: 16; v_gene: TRBV5-1; CDR3aa: CASSLGFRDLTDTQYF
j_gene: TRBJ2-7; len: 15; v_gene: TRBV2; CDR3aa: CASRGQSVGSYEQYF
j_gene: TRBJ2-2; len: 16; v_gene: TRBV30; CDR3aa: CAWRTPLPSDTGELFF
j_gene: TRBJ1-4; len: 15; v_gene: TRBV5-4; CDR3aa: CASSLQGEGREKLFF
j_gene: TRBJ2-3; len: 16; v_gene: TRBV4-3; CDR3aa: CASSQEGPGSTDTQYF
j_gene: TRBJ2-3; len: 15; v_gene: TRBV12-3/TRBV12-4; CDR3aa: CASVPGQGSTDTQYF
j_gene: TRBJ2-1; len: 13; v_gene: TRBV9; CDR3aa: CASSPSGVNEQFF
j_gene: TRBJ2-1; len: 15; v_gene: TRBV19; CDR3aa: CASSMSGTSGNEQFF
j_gene: TRBJ2-6; len: 17; v_gene: TRBV12-3/TRBV12-4; CDR3aa: CASSLIAGLSGANVLTF
j_gene: TRBJ2-1; len: 16; v_gene: TRBV5-5; CDR3aa: CASSQGTGQSYNEQFF
j_gene: TRBJ2-1; len: 15; v_gene: TRBV13; CDR3aa: CASRSWTGHYNEQFF
j_gene: TRBJ2-1; len: 14; v_gene: TRBV10-3; CDR3aa: CAIRGRGSWDEQFF
j_gene: TRBJ2-1; len: 17; v_gene: TRBV27; CDR3aa: CASSLYGTLGSYNEQFF
j_gene: TRBJ2-7; len: 16; v_gene: TRBV7-9; CDR3aa: CASSLVSRTSRSEQYF
j_gene: TRBJ1-1; len: 16; v_gene: TRBV12-3/TRBV12-4; CDR3aa: CASSFVLRDRKTEAFF
j_gene: TRBJ2-1; len: 15; v_gene: TRBV20-1; CDR3aa: CSARAPSVNEAEQFF
j_gene: TRBJ2-1; len: 14; v_gene: TRBV20-1; CDR3aa: CSARYPGQYNEQFF
j_gene: TRBJ1-6; len: 14; v_gene: TRBV15; CDR3aa: CATSRRDGNSPLHF
j_gene: TRBJ2-5; len: 14; v_gene: TRBV27; CDR3aa: CASSGHPVTETQYF
j_gene: TRBJ1-6; len: 15; v_gene: TRBV5-1; CDR3aa: CASSLPAGANSPLHF
j_gene: TRBJ2-1; len: 14; v_gene: TRBV5-5; CDR3aa: CASSLLVAGNEQFF
j_gene: TRBJ2-7; len: 14; v_gene: TRBV30; CDR3aa: CAWSGGGLSYEQYF
j_gene: TRBJ2-1; len: 17; v_gene: TRBV11-2; CDR3aa: CASSQGRRRYLGNEQFF
j_gene: TRBJ2-1; len: 15; v_gene: TRBV5-1; CDR3aa: CASSQAGVGIDEQFF
j_gene: TRBJ2-1; len: 16; v_gene: TRBV5-6; CDR3aa: CASSLAFAKSYNEQFF